The 7 T cell receptor beta chains below were found in one sample sequenced in a study of response to subunit inactivated influenza vaccine. Via MiXCR, TCRdb re-called the RT-PCR reads, giving one row per CDR3 protein. The data contain approximately 520,000 distinct CDR3 sequences, about 25% of them seen just once; the ten biggest clones take up 1.9%. The specimen was CD4+ T cells sorted from PBMCs, collected less than 6 days after vaccination. The receptors were gathered from a man between 45 and 60 years old who received an inactivated influenza vaccine.

This clonotype has just a few counts. CDR3 in amino acids: CAISPGRGETQYF. Here the CDR3 DNA reads TGTGCCATCAGCCCCGGGAGGGGAGAGACCCAGTACTTC. The chain links TRBV10-3 to TRBJ2-5, with TRBD2 matching over 8 bases. Germline-derived CDR1 and CDR2 are ENHRY and SYGVKD. Trimming cost V 6 bases and J 4 bases; bases outside gene matches: 4. The CDR3 runs to 13 residues.

The V gene is TRBV12-3 or TRBV12-4, the J gene TRBJ2-3, with 8 bases fitting TRBD1. V gave up 3 bases and J gave up 3 bases; unmatched junction bases: 11. The CDR3 has 17 residues. The CDR3 here is CASSLFRRTGSTDTQYF. CDR3 in DNA: TGTGCCAGCAGTTTGTTCCGCCGGACAGGGAGTACAGATACGCAGTATTTT.

Only a few counts were recorded for this clonotype. This rearrangement joins TRBV3-1 to TRBJ1-1, with a possible D match to TRBD1 (6 bases). V lost 3 bases, J lost 5 bases, and 10 bases lay in between. This CDR3 contains 13 residues. Per germline, CDR1 LGHDT and CDR2 YNNKEL (reference sequence). CDR3 bases: TGTGCCAGCAGCCAGACCGGACAGACTGAAGCTTTCTTT. Protein sequence: CASSQTGQTEAFF.

This chain connects TRBV12-3 or TRBV12-4 to TRBJ1-1, with 7 bases lining up with TRBD1. Trimming took 5 bases from V and 5 from J; bases not matched to a gene: 2. The CDR3 totals 12 residues. The CDR3 loop is CASSQDRTEAFF. The CDR3 nucleotides are TGTGCCAGCAGTCAGGACAGGACTGAAGCTTTCTTT.

This clonotype was observed a handful of times. The V call is TRBV19, the J call TRBJ1-1, with a possible D match to TRBD1 (5 bases). Germline assignment: CDR1 LNHDA and CDR2 SQIVND (reference sequence). The CDR3 contains 13 residues. The germline V and J ends were trimmed by 4 bases and 5 bases, with 11 bases remaining between them. CDR3 loop: CASSTWGVTEAFF. DNA of the CDR3: TGTGCCAGTAGTACATGGGGGGTTACTGAAGCTTTCTTT.

This sequence joins TRBV5-5 and TRBJ2-2, with 10 nucleotides matching TRBD1. V lost 4 bases and J lost 6; bases outside the gene matches: 6. CDR1 is SGHKS and CDR2 is YYEKEE in the germline V gene (reference sequence). This CDR3 contains 15 residues. CDR3 amino acids: CASSRGTGVSGELFF. The DNA of the CDR3 is TGTGCCAGCAGCCGTGGGACAGGGGTTTCCGGGGAGCTGTTTTTT. The full variable domain, rest sourced from reference TRBV5-5 and TRBJ2-2, is DAGVTQSPTHLIKTRGQQVTLRCSPISGHKSVSWYQQVLGQGPQFIFQYYEKEERGRGNFPDRFSARQFPNYSSELNVNALLLGDSALYLCASSRGTGVSGELFFGEGSRLTVL.

The chain is built from TRBV28 and TRBJ2-7, with TRBD1 as a possible D gene (6 bases). In germline, CDR1 is MDHEN, CDR2 SYDVKM. CDR3 length: 14 residues. Trimming took 6 bases from V and 3 from J, leaving 15 bases between them. The CDR3 DNA is TGTGCCAGCAGAAACTCAGGGGCCGACTACGAGCAGTACTTC. Protein product: CASRNSGADYEQYF. Variable domain in full (rest from reference TRBV28 and TRBJ2-7): DVKVTQSSRYLVKRTGEKVFLECVQDMDHENMFWYRQDPGLGLRLIYFSYDVKMKEKGDIPEGYSVSREKKERFSLILESASTNQTSMYLCASRNSGADYEQYFGPGTRLTVT.